This TCR beta chain was identified during a study of shared clonotypes between healthy human individuals. Study-wide points: The low donor count limited represented genetic and exposure-history diversity.

This CDR3 has 12 residues. Trimming cost V 4 bases and J 14 bases; bases outside gene matches: 7. Germline assignment: CDR1 MNHEY and CDR2 SMNVEV (reference sequence). TCRdb's table, derived via immunoSEQ multiplex PCR, lists solely in-frame clones and lacks some. The table records over a million clones, roughly 96% of them present only once. Regarding this clone: The target antigen is unknown.

What was sequenced was naive CD4+ T cells sorted from blood. Noted subset: CD45RA+ positively selected. The receptor was isolated from a man under 40 in good health. V gene TRBV27 combines with J gene TRBJ2-1; 8 nucleotides align to TRBD2. The CDR3 DNA reads TGTGCCAGCAGTTCGGGTGCGACTAGCGAGTTCTTC. It translates to CASSSGATSEFF.